The source of this TCR beta chain is a study of T-cell memory formation after mild COVID-19 (dated by TCRdb to the early 2020s). Study-wide context: TCR sequence clusters from the two donors were found to be largely donor specific. Two young, previously healthy adult volunteers, one female and one male, were included in the cohort. Longitudinal TCRalpha and TCRbeta repertoire sequencing tracked T-cell clones expanding and contracting after mild COVID-19 in a couple of donors.

Results the study describes overall, beyond this receptor: The detection of some responding clones in pre-infection memory suggests that pre-existing cross-reactive memory T cells joined the SARS-CoV-2 response. Whether the second-wave clones peaking on day 37 were SARS-CoV-2 specific was not confirmed. Contracting CD4+ clones were located mainly in the CM and EM memory subsets, whereas CD8+ clones were found to be enriched in EMRA. From day 15 to 85, contracting clones showed balanced CD4/CD8 phenotypes, whereas a second wave of clones that expanded from day 15 to 37 leaned towards CD4+. The study covered only a couple of mild cases, and larger cohorts including severe cases with pre-infection samples were considered necessary.

As for this clonotype: The clone's antigen remains unknown. Per-base qualities were not stored, and no clone one base away is much larger.

TCRdb records Illumina NovaSeq 6000 as the sequencer. Using 5'RACE with constant-segment primers, TCRalpha and TCRbeta cDNA libraries were constructed, with sample barcodes and unique molecular identifiers added in the process. RNA was extracted from every sample with Trizol reagent. Libraries were amplified in two PCR steps, with a second sample barcode and Illumina TruSeq adapters added in the second step. Libraries were sequenced on an Illumina NovaSeq with 2 x 150 bp paired-end reads. Turning to the authors' computational methods: The reads were demultiplexed and collapsed into UMI-guided consensus sequences using migec v1.2.7. Using mixcr v2.1.11, UMI consensuses were aligned to TRA and TRB V and J templates and then assembled into clonotypes. A clonotype was counted as expanded or contracted only when both edgeR and NoisET called the clonotype significant, with the noise models trained on biological replicates. edgeR calls used a false discovery rate-adjusted p below 0.01 and a log2 fold-change threshold of 1. As an exploratory analysis of dynamics, max-normalized trajectories of the 1000 most abundant clonotypes were examined with PCA combined with hierarchical clustering. Separately sequenced CD4+ and CD8+ repertoires were used to assign a CD4 or CD8 phenotype to each responding clone. Using fastp at Q25 and MiXCR, TCRdb reprocessed the public reads and kept productive beta chains. CDR3 protein sequences are deduplicated, and each keeps its most common genes and DNA. These V and J calls are TCRdb output, not the study's own analysis. The sample table contains a few hundred thousand distinct CDR3 sequences; only one count was recorded for around 15% of them. Clones ranked in the top ten supply around a fifth of the sample.

Ficoll-Paque density gradient centrifugation was the method used to isolate PBMCs. For CDR1 and CDR2, the germline V gene (reference sequence) lists PRHDT and FYEKMQ. The CDR3 runs 14 residues from the cysteine to the phenylalanine. Only the CDR3 region is kept as DNA, spanning 42 bases read in frame from base 1. V is pared back by 2 bases and J by 0 bases, with 8 bases lying between the germline termini. Material: PBMCs or a T cell subset sorted from them (not recorded which). The chain was built from TRBV13 and TRBJ2-7; the D gene lacks a confident call. The TCR comes from a man younger than 35 who had mild COVID-19 (a few samples of this study predate the infection). The sample titles of this study are shuffled in the database, so cell type and time point are left out; the donor was told from shared clones. The sequence in DNA is TGTGCCAGCAGCTTAACGTTGGGCTCCTACGAGCAGTACTTC. The resulting protein is CASSLTLGSYEQYF.